This T cell receptor (beta chain) was identified during a study of T cells in Graves' hyperthyroidism and ophthalmopathy (dated by TCRdb to the late 2010s). In the study overall: Peripheral blood was sampled at the time of initial diagnosis, prior to any treatment. The paper describes TCR Vbeta CDR3 sequencing of 120 to 150 peripheral blood samples, made up of fewer than 50 ophthalmopathy patients, around 78 hyperthyroidism patients and 17 progressor patients. Thyroid tissue and blood T-cell repertoires from several Graves' hyperthyroidism patients were also compared in the study. Prospective prediction of ophthalmopathy was tested in an independent validation cohort of approximately 19 hyperthyroidism patients and some 17 patients who later progressed to ophthalmopathy. A discovery cohort of about a hundred patients, approximately 45 with Graves' ophthalmopathy and about 58 with stable Graves' hyperthyroidism, was used to find distinguishing TCR V-J signatures. Once sampling was done, hyperthyroidism patients were given methimazole at a starting dose of 30 mg daily, whereas ophthalmopathy patients were given high-dose intravenous methylprednisolone. The 95 to 100 discovery patients were randomly split 7:3 into training and test sets. Broader findings and caveats from the paper: Blood samples also contained most of the expanded thyroid clonotypes (frequency above 0.001), which suggests that blood repertoires may reflect thyroid immune responses. Sample size was not statistically predetermined, and blinding of investigators to group allocation was not performed. In validation, the model predicted progression to ophthalmopathy a median of roughly 6.1 months before onset, with approximately 68% sensitivity and almost 75% specificity. A 13 V-J signature model separated ophthalmopathy from stable hyperthyroidism, with over 85% sensitivity and roughly 81% specificity in cross-validation and 80%/75% in testing.

The TCR beta CDR3 regions were amplified from the RNA transcripts. A first-round RT-PCR of the TCR CDR3 used the HTBI primer set with the Qiagen OneStep RT-PCR kit. The libraries were constructed in a second round of multiplex PCR and then size-selected and purified. Sequencing of the libraries was done on an Illumina HiSeq2000 using paired-end 100 bp reads. Processing in the source paper ran as follows. SOAPnuke was used to process the raw data, removing reads that contained adapters or uncalled bases, had a mean Phred below 15, or lacked an exact match to the constant primer or identifier. High-quality paired reads were merged with COPE v1.2.5, and unique nucleotide sequences were defined as clonotypes. Clonotypes were aligned to IMGT TRBV, TRBD and TRBJ reference segments using MiTCR v1.1. The analysis included only V-J combinations with a frequency above 0.0001, which together covered 99% to 99.2% of the repertoires. A TCS score was defined as the ratio between F50 (clonal expansion) and ExV (chaos), using BLOSUM62-based TCRdist between CDR3 peptides within each V-J. Welch's t-statistics and random forest reduced roughly 540 V-J features to 10 to 15, which were used in a naive Bayes classifier (R e1071). The public reads were run again by TCRdb, first through fastp at Q25 and then through MiXCR, and only productive beta chains were kept. When rows share a CDR3 protein, they turn into one entry using the most common DNA and genes. TCRdb, not the original authors, processed these V and J calls. The sample profile shows roughly 350,000 distinct CDR3 sequences; roughly 13% of them were found once. The ten largest clones represent approximately 23% of the sample.

This clonotype was recorded many times. The target of this receptor is not known. No much larger clone is present one base from it, and per-base qualities are unavailable. Reading from cysteine to phenylalanine, the CDR3 counts 17 amino acids. Only the CDR3 DNA stays, 51 bases, in frame from base 1. The germline V and J ends show losses of 1 base and 1 base respectively, and no gene match explains 4 bases of the junction. Via the germline V gene, CDR1 is SGHRS and CDR2 YFSETQ. Graves' hyperthyroidism was defined as stable when no progression to ophthalmopathy occurred over 18 months of follow-up. Hyperthyroidism patients were newly diagnosed, with disease duration under 2 months, and aged 18 to 65 years. Any patient with an uncontrolled infection, another autoimmune disease, pregnancy or lactation was excluded. Diagnoses were established on the basis of clinical symptoms, serum thyroxine and TRAb, thyroid ultrasound, and orbital computed tomography. PBMCs were separated from around 9.1 ml of fresh peripheral blood using Ficoll-Paque density gradient centrifugation. Total RNA was extracted using Trizol reagent, and RNA quality was assessed on an Agilent 2100 Bioanalyzer.

This clonotype was obtained from a woman aged 25 to 39 with Graves' hyperthyroidism. Sequenced: blood. The rearrangement joined TRBV5-1 to TRBJ2-2; the junction holds 10 bases that match TRBD1. The CDR3 corresponds to CASSLSTGGVNTGELFF. The DNA sequence follows: TGCGCCAGCAGCTTGTCGACAGGGGGCGTGAACACCGGGGAGCTGTTTTTT.